Sequencing of this T cell receptor (beta chain) was carried out in a study of T cell responses to AZD1222 COVID-19 vaccine. Overall study findings and caveats: The donor cohort was predominantly white British with a female majority, and clonal diversity may have been underestimated. The study found Spike-specific TCR breadth and depth rose after two AZD1222 doses.

Comment on this clone: As yet, its antigen is unknown.

The CDR3 is 14 residues long. V gave up 1 base and J gave up 3 bases, with 10 bases separating them. Germline V gene lookup returns CDR1 SGHDT and CDR2 YYEEEE. Profiling relied on immunoSEQ multiplex PCR, and the TCRdb table lists in-frame clones only, not all of them. The sample lists roughly 170,000 clones, approximately 94% seen once, with more than 1.5% in the top ten. The sequencing used peripheral blood, collected 28 days after the second AZD1222 dose. V and J are TRBV5-6 and TRBJ1-1, with D possibly being TRBD1 (6 bases). This TCR was recovered from an adult who received the AZD1222 COVID-19 vaccine. The CDR3 bases are TGTGCCAGCAGCTTGAAGGGGGACCACACTGAAGCTTTCTTT. Its protein is CASSLKGDHTEAFF.